The 28 T cell receptor beta chains given below trace back to one sample, sequenced in a study of cytomegalovirus exposure and HLA in healthy donors (TCRdb year 2017). The method behind the library was the immunoSEQ multiplex PCR assay. For the multiplex PCR, a mixture combining 60 forward primers for TCR Vbeta segments and 13 reverse primers for TCR Jbeta segments was used. TCRdb mirrors the immuneACCESS table, restricted to in-frame sequences. Some clones are absent from its copies; in checked studies, under half trace to an unresolved V gene, and the reason for the others is unknown. The sample contains roughly 200,000 clones, 70% to 80% of them found a single time. Of the sample, 2.9% falls within the top ten clones. Sequenced sample: PBMCs. The receptors here all came from a male donor in good health and CMV-seronegative.

The chain joins TRBV30 to TRBJ1-5; 7 nucleotides agree with TRBD1. The ends lost 1 base at V and 3 bases at J; junction bases unmatched: 6. CDR3 length: 15 residues. CDR1 is GTSNPN, CDR2 SVGIG, per germline (reference sequence). CDR3: CAWSEAGTVNQPQHF. As DNA, the CDR3 is TGTGCCTGGAGTGAGGCCGGGACAGTCAATCAGCCCCAGCATTTT.

This chain connects TRBV5-1 to TRBJ2-7; TRBD2 aligns across 8 bases. Trimming cost V 0 bases and J 0 bases; bases outside gene matches: 8. Per germline, CDR1 SGHRS and CDR2 YFSETQ. The CDR3 runs to 17 residues. CDR3 protein: CASSLAPPAGASYEQYF. CDR3 sequence (DNA): TGCGCCAGCAGCTTGGCCCCCCCAGCGGGAGCCTCCTACGAGCAGTACTTC.

This clone was observed a few times. This chain connects TRBV6-5 to TRBJ2-7; 7 bases line up with TRBD1. The junction had 5 bases not matched to a gene; V was cut back by 6 bases and J by 0 bases. Germline V CDR1 and CDR2: MNHEY, SVGAGI. CDR3 length: 14 residues. The CDR3 bases are TGTGCCAGCAGGGGCAGGGGGTCCTCCTACGAGCAGTACTTC. This translates into CASRGRGSSYEQYF.

The CDR3 DNA reads as TGTGCCAGTCAGCTTTTGGGGACAGAAAATCAGCCCCAGCATTTT. Residues: CASQLLGTENQPQHF. The chain couples TRBV19 to TRBJ1-5; 7 nucleotides line up with TRBD1. CDR1 is LNHDA, CDR2 SQIVND, per germline (reference sequence). V gave up 8 bases and J gave up 4 bases; unmatched junction bases: 11. The CDR3 is 15 residues long.

The CDR3 nucleotides are TGTGCCATCAGAGGCACAGAGAACACTGAAGCTTTCTTT. This codes for CAIRGTENTEAFF. V usage is TRBV10-3 and J usage is TRBJ1-1, with no clear D. The length of the CDR3 is 13 residues. In germline, CDR1 is ENHRY, CDR2 SYGVKD. V was clipped by 6 bases and J by 1 base, with 9 bases between them.

The chain has TRBV7-9 and TRBJ2-4, with unresolved D. Trimming pared 3 bases from V and 1 base from J, leaving 7 bases between. The CDR3 spans 14 residues. Germline-derived CDR1 and CDR2 are SEHNR and FQNEAQ (reference sequence). The CDR3 loop reads CASSFLEAKNIQYF. CDR3 DNA sequence: TGTGCCAGCAGCTTTCTTGAGGCCAAAAACATTCAGTACTTC.

This chain connects TRBV6-1 to TRBJ1-2, with TRBD1 identical over 9 bases. This CDR3 is 13 amino acids long. The trim removed 6 bases at V and 7 bases at J, leaving 6 bases unmatched. Germline V lookup: CDR1 MNHNS, CDR2 SASEGT. The CDR3 protein is CASRMTGGGGYTF. DNA of the CDR3: TGTGCCAGCAGGATGACAGGGGGGGGTGGCTACACCTTC.

The chain has TRBV4-1 and TRBJ2-1; TRBD1 aligns across 12 bases. Germline V gives CDR1 MGHRA, CDR2 YSYEKL. This CDR3 has 15 residues. V dropped 3 bases and J dropped 7; count of bases not matched to a gene: 4. The CDR3 loop reads CASSHGTGGFNEQFF. The CDR3 nucleotides are TGCGCCAGCAGCCATGGGACAGGGGGCTTTAATGAGCAGTTCTTC.

This clone occurred a few times. The chain combines TRBV28 with TRBJ2-1; no definite D call. Germline loops: CDR1 MDHEN, CDR2 SYDVKM. Deletions cut 6 bases from V and 8 bases from J, with 11 bases between. The CDR3 extends over 12 amino acids. CDR3 DNA sequence: TGTGCCAGCAGAGTGACTCCGGATGAGCAGTTCTTC. Its translation: CASRVTPDEQFF.

This clone was seen more than once but under ten times. This chain connects TRBV4-2 to TRBJ1-2, with D maybe TRBD1 (6 bases). Trimming cost V 5 bases and J 4 bases, with 11 bases left between them. This CDR3 region has 13 residues. Germline CDR1 is LGHNA and CDR2 is YNFKEQ. The DNA for the CDR3 is TGTGCCAGCAGCGATCGGGACACCTATGGCTACACCTTC. The encoded protein is CASSDRDTYGYTF.

Only a few counts were recorded for this clone. This rearrangement joins TRBV5-5 to TRBJ1-5; D remains ambiguous. From germline, CDR1 is SGHKS and CDR2 YYEKEE (reference sequence). There are 14 residues in the CDR3. Trimming shortened V by 4 bases and J by 5 bases, and 13 bases separated the two germline ends. The CDR3 DNA follows: TGTGCCAGCAGCCCTTCCACAGATTATCAGCCCCAGCATTTT. Translation: CASSPSTDYQPQHF.

The V and J genes are TRBV4-2 and TRBJ2-3; 10 nucleotides align to TRBD2. The CDR3 extends over 14 amino acids. J gave up 5 bases and V 4 bases, and 3 bases lay outside the gene matches. Germline lookup yields CDR1 LGHNA and CDR2 YNFKEQ. The DNA for the CDR3 is TGTGCCAGCAGCCCGGGACTAGCGAGAGATACGCAGTATTTT. It yields the protein CASSPGLARDTQYF.

The DNA for the CDR3 is TGTGCCAGTGCTTGGGGAGGCAATCAGCCCCAGCATTTT. It is translated as CASAWGGNQPQHF. The chain is built from TRBV19 and TRBJ1-5; D gene uncertain. V lost 8 bases and J lost 2, with 10 bases in between. This CDR3 has 13 amino acids. Germline CDR1 is LNHDA and CDR2 is SQIVND (reference sequence).

The genes are TRBV11-2 and TRBJ1-4; a possible D gene is TRBD1 (5 bases). CDR1 SGHAT and CDR2 FQNNGV come from the germline V gene. Trimming took 2 bases from V and 12 from J, leaving 16 bases between them. This CDR3 is built from 14 residues. The CDR3 protein is CASSLQQGLTELFF. The DNA for the CDR3 is TGTGCCAGCAGCTTACAGCAGGGACTGACGGAACTGTTTTTT.

CDR3: CASSPGTGAGYTF. DNA of the CDR3: TGTGCCAGCAGCCCCGGGACAGGGGCCGGCTACACCTTC. The V and J genes are TRBV5-6 and TRBJ1-2, with 10 positions matching TRBD1. With 4 bases clipped from V and 8 bases from J, the junction kept 5 bases outside the gene matches. Germline values: CDR1 SGHDT, CDR2 YYEEEE. There are 13 residues in the CDR3.

DNA of the CDR3: TGTGCCAGCAGGCAGGGGGATACGCAGTATTTT. Its protein product is CASRQGDTQYF. The rearrangement uses TRBV6-4 and TRBJ2-3; tentative D call: TRBD1 (6 bases). The V and J ends lost 6 bases and 6 bases respectively, with 7 bases between them. Germline CDR1 MRHNA, CDR2 SNTAGT. The CDR3 has 11 residues.

In its sample, this clone was seen a few times. The gene calls are TRBV4-1 and TRBJ1-2; TRBD1 agrees at 8 bases. In germline, CDR1 is MGHRA, CDR2 YSYEKL. This CDR3 has 17 residues. J was trimmed by 7 bases and V by 0 bases; bases with no gene match: 13. The CDR3 nucleotides read TGCGCCAGCAGCCAAGATGTGGGTAGGACAGGGTCCTCTGGCTACACCTTC. Protein sequence: CASSQDVGRTGSSGYTF.

The CDR3: CASSFPTDTQYF. DNA of the CDR3: TGTGCCAGCAGTTTTCCTACAGATACGCAGTATTTT. The rearrangement links TRBV28 to TRBJ2-3; D is undetermined. Trimming cost V 3 bases and J 3 bases, with 4 bases left between them. The CDR3 covers 12 residues. Per the germline V gene, CDR1 is MDHEN and CDR2 is SYDVKM.

The chain uses TRBV7-7 and TRBJ2-1, with D maybe TRBD2 (7 bases). CDR3 length: 14 amino acids. CDR1 is SSHAT and CDR2 is FNYEAQ in the germline V gene (reference sequence). V was trimmed by 1 base and J by 10 bases, leaving 14 bases between them. The CDR3 DNA reads as TGTGCCAGCAGCTTAGATTCGGGGGGCATCGAGCAGTTCTTC. Amino acid sequence: CASSLDSGGIEQFF.

The chain couples TRBV5-6 to TRBJ2-1; no firm D call. With 6 bases removed from V and 1 base from J, the gap between germline ends came to 14 bases. Germline V gene lookup returns CDR1 SGHDT and CDR2 YYEEEE. The CDR3 totals 15 residues. The CDR3 spells CASTAGDGSYNEQFF. The DNA of the CDR3 is TGTGCCAGCACCGCTGGAGACGGTTCCTACAATGAGCAGTTCTTC.

The V and J genes are TRBV7-9 and TRBJ2-5; D is uncertain. V was cut by 1 base and J by 3 bases, with 9 bases left in between. The CDR3 runs 14 residues. Germline CDR1 SEHNR, CDR2 FQNEAQ (reference sequence). CDR3 amino acids: CASSLVDGEETQYF. Written as DNA, the CDR3 is TGTGCCAGCAGCTTAGTCGACGGAGAAGAGACCCAGTACTTC.

Comments on this clone: The same CDR3 is also encoded by other DNA sequences in this sample. The CDR3 DNA reads TGTGCCAGCAGCCGCGGGAGGACGGGGAACACTGAAGCTTTCTTT. It encodes CASSRGRTGNTEAFF. The chain joins TRBV6-6 to TRBJ1-1, with no clear D. The CDR3 has 15 residues. Germline CDR1 is MNHNY and CDR2 is SVGAGI (reference sequence). Trimming cost V 6 bases and J 1 base, with 15 bases left between them.

The gene calls are TRBV6-1 and TRBJ1-2; 7 bases fit TRBD1. Germline-derived CDR1 and CDR2 are MNHNS and SASEGT. This CDR3 comprises 14 residues. V shed 3 bases, J shed 0 bases, and the junction held 1 base outside the gene matches. The CDR3 region is CASSDGQANYGYTF. CDR3 sequence (DNA): TGTGCCAGCAGTGATGGACAGGCTAACTATGGCTACACCTTC.

The J gene is TRBJ2-1, the V gene TRBV6-5; 8 bases align to TRBD2. CDR1 is MNHEY and CDR2 is SVGAGI in the germline V gene. This CDR3 is 15 amino acids long. Trimming cost V 6 bases and J 4 bases; bases outside gene matches: 8. The chain's CDR3 is CASRMSGGLYNEQFF. Here the CDR3 DNA reads TGTGCCAGCAGGATGAGCGGGGGCCTATACAATGAGCAGTTCTTC.

The J gene is TRBJ1-5, the V gene TRBV18; TRBD1 aligns across 9 bases. The CDR3 totals 16 residues. Germline V gene data show CDR1 as KGHSH and CDR2 as LQKENI. V lost 0 bases to trimming and J lost 3 bases; unmatched junction nucleotides: 3. CDR3 sequence: CASSPPGQGHNQPQHF. In nucleotides, the CDR3 is TGTGCCAGCTCACCACCGGGACAGGGACACAATCAGCCCCAGCATTTT.

The chain has TRBV9 and TRBJ2-7, with TRBD2 matching over 8 bases. V lost 4 bases, J lost 3 bases, and 9 bases stayed unmatched. The CDR3 is 15 amino acids. CDR1 SGDLS and CDR2 YYNGEE come from the germline V gene. CDR3 nucleotide sequence: TGTGCCAGCAGCCCCGGCGGGGGGCCTCACTACGAGCAGTACTTC. This codes for CASSPGGGPHYEQYF.

This sequence joins TRBV6-5 and TRBJ2-3; no clear D gene. The V gene's germline CDR1 is MNHEY and CDR2 SVGAGI. Trimming pared 5 bases from V and 2 bases from J, leaving 5 bases between. The CDR3 length is 12 residues. The CDR3 sequence is CASSLNTDTQYF. CDR3 sequence (DNA): TGTGCCAGCAGTCTTAACACAGATACGCAGTATTTT.

The count of this clone is one. This chain joins TRBV7-2 and TRBJ2-4; 7 bases are a match to TRBD2. The junction had 11 bases not matched to a gene; V was cut back by 1 base and J by 2 bases. In germline, CDR1 is SGHTA, CDR2 FQGNSA. The CDR3 extends over 18 amino acids. The CDR3 sequence is CASSLEGGREYPKNIQYF. In DNA, the CDR3 is TGTGCCAGCAGCTTAGAAGGCGGGCGGGAGTATCCCAAAAACATTCAGTACTTC.